This T cell receptor (beta chain) was obtained from a study of shared clonotypes between healthy human individuals. Study-level information: Every donor yielded three CD4 naive, three CD4 memory, two CD8 naive and one CD8 memory plate.

Germline values: CDR1 MGHDK, CDR2 SYGVNS. The CDR3 spans 14 residues. Deletions cut 1 base from V and 5 bases from J, with 8 bases between. Sorted-subset replicate PCR reactions contained 150 to 200 ng DNA, corresponding to about 30,000 T cell genomes. Profiled with immunoSEQ multiplex PCR; TCRdb holds only in-frame clones, not every one. The data show more than 2 million clones, about 95% seen once. Positive CCR7 selection of CD45RO-negative cells yielded the naive CD8 cells, and terminally differentiated effector memory CD45RA+ cells were excluded. Donors were healthy HIV-negative adults without recently reported acute infections or vaccinations.

Sequencing used naive CD8+ T cells sorted from blood. The receptor comes from a man aged 18-30 years in good health. V and J are TRBV25-1 and TRBJ2-2, with a tentative D call TRBD2 (6 bases). This chain's CDR3 is CASSEFGGTGELFF. The DNA for the CDR3 is TGTGCCAGCAGTGAATTTGGGGGGACCGGGGAGCTGTTTTTT.